Listed below are T cell receptor beta chains from one sample, sequenced in a study of T cell responses to AZD1222 COVID-19 vaccine. The method was immunoSEQ multiplex PCR; TCRdb's version includes in-frame clones alone and lacks a portion of them. The sample lists fewer than 110,000 clones; approximately 88% were seen once. Sample: peripheral blood, taken on day 0 of AZD1222 vaccination. The source of these receptors is an adult in good health. Each CDR3 is given with its conserved first and last residue. Fields, in order: J gene, V gene, clone size, D gene, CDR3 protein, CDR3 DNA. D genes are given only for firm matches. Not all rows give a size; the values are once, few, many and, for expanded clones, a class.

>TRBJ1-6|TRBV9|NA|NA
CASSVGRAASGPLHF
TGTGCCAGCAGCGTAGGACGGGCGGCCTCGGGGCCCCTCCACTTT
>TRBJ1-1|TRBV5-1|NA|TRBD1
CASTQQGGMNTEAFF
TGCGCCAGCACTCAACAGGGGGGCATGAACACTGAAGCTTTCTTT
>TRBJ1-4|TRBV10-3|once|NA
CAISEGAPSTNEKLFF
TGTGCCATCAGTGAGGGAGCCCCCTCAACTAATGAAAAACTGTTTTTT
>TRBJ1-1|TRBV29-1|NA|NA
CSVDVSEAFF
TGCAGCGTTGACGTTTCGGAAGCTTTCTTT
>TRBJ1-2|TRBV5-5|NA|NA
CASSFDAYGYTF
TGTGCCAGCAGCTTCGACGCGTATGGCTACACCTTC
>TRBJ2-1|TRBV4-3|NA|TRBD2
CASSQVGTNRGEQFF
TGCGCCAGCAGCCAAGTCGGGACTAACCGTGGGGAGCAGTTCTTC
>TRBJ1-4|TRBV28|few|NA
CASRRGWEKLFF
TGTGCCAGCAGGCGTGGATGGGAAAAACTGTTTTTT
>TRBJ2-3|TRBV9|NA|TRBD2
CASSDPTRIAGDLKTQYF
TGTGCCAGCAGCGACCCCACCCGGATAGCGGGAGACTTGAAAACGCAGTATTTT
>TRBJ2-1|TRBV15|NA|NA
CATSRDIGERIF
TGTGCCACCAGCAGAGATATTGGCGAAAGGATCTTC
>TRBJ2-3|TRBV4-2|NA|NA
CASSTGSESTDTQYF
TGTGCCAGCAGCACAGGTAGCGAGAGCACAGATACGCAGTATTTT
>TRBJ2-7|TRBV6-4|NA|NA
CASSATGGSDEQYF
TGTGCCAGCAGTGCGACTGGAGGGTCAGACGAGCAGTACTTC
>TRBJ2-7|TRBV6-5|NA|NA
CASSYDPPYEQYF
TGTGCCAGCAGTTACGACCCCCCCTACGAGCAGTACTTC
>TRBJ1-5|TRBV19|NA|NA
CASSILSPGVSNQPQHF
TGTGCCAGTAGTATACTGAGTCCAGGCGTGAGCAATCAGCCCCAGCATTTT
>TRBJ1-5|TRBV6-4|once|NA
CASSARGGQPQHF
TGTGCCAGTTCCGCGCGGGGAGGACAGCCCCAGCATTTT
>TRBJ1-6|TRBV6-5|NA|NA
CASSEGIAYSPLHF
TGTGCCAGCTCCGAGGGTATAGCGTATTCACCCCTCCACTTT
>TRBJ2-1|TRBV7-3|NA|TRBD2
CASSLRASGRDVEQFF
TGTGCCAGCAGCTTAAGGGCTAGCGGGAGGGATGTTGAGCAGTTCTTC
>TRBJ2-1|TRBV7-8|NA|TRBD2
CASRPAAGVNNEQFF
TGTGCCAGCAGGCCGGCAGCGGGAGTCAACAATGAGCAGTTCTTC
>TRBJ2-3|TRBV4-2|NA|TRBD2
CASRPGLAGTDTQYF
TGTGCCAGCAGGCCGGGACTAGCGGGCACAGATACGCAGTATTTT
>TRBJ2-7|TRBV9|NA|NA
CASSPGWGRTQEGEQYF
TGTGCCAGCAGCCCCGGCTGGGGTAGGACTCAAGAAGGGGAGCAGTACTTC
>TRBJ1-4|TRBV29-1|NA|NA
CSVGATNEKLFF
TGCAGCGTTGGAGCAACTAATGAAAAACTGTTTTTT
>TRBJ1-5|TRBV6-2/TRBV6-3|NA|NA
CASSSERGNQPQHF
TGTGCCAGCAGTTCGGAAAGGGGAAATCAGCCCCAGCATTTT
>TRBJ1-5|TRBV2|NA|NA
CASSEVISNQPQHF
TGTGCCAGCAGTGAGGTCATAAGCAATCAGCCCCAGCATTTT
>TRBJ2-7|TRBV7-9|NA|NA
CASSLSANSYEQYF
TGTGCCAGCAGCTTAAGCGCGAATTCCTACGAGCAGTACTTC
>TRBJ2-7|TRBV7-2|NA|TRBD2
CASSLEGTSGSYEQYF
TGTGCCAGCAGCTTAGAGGGGACTAGCGGCTCCTACGAGCAGTACTTC
>TRBJ1-4|TRBV5-1|NA|NA
CASSLGPNEKLFF
TGCGCCAGCAGCTTGGGTCCTAATGAAAAACTGTTTTTT
>TRBJ2-5|TRBV28|few|TRBD2
CASRPRTSGRGTETQYF
TGTGCCAGCAGACCTCGGACTAGCGGAAGAGGCACGGAGACCCAGTACTTC
>TRBJ2-7|TRBV7-2|NA|NA
CASTSGERRNEQYF
TGTGCCAGCACCTCAGGGGAGAGACGAAACGAGCAGTACTTC
>TRBJ1-4|TRBV4-3|NA|NA
CASSQAGGRGEKLFF
TGCGCCAGCAGCCAAGCTGGGGGGAGAGGCGAAAAACTGTTTTTT
>TRBJ1-6|TRBV7-8|once|NA
CASSYLEGQGSPLHF
TGTGCCAGCAGCTACTTAGAGGGGCAAGGTTCACCCCTCCACTTT
>TRBJ2-7|TRBV9|once|TRBD1
CASSVQSRTGENEQYF
TGTGCCAGCAGCGTACAAAGTAGGACAGGGGAGAACGAGCAGTACTTC
>TRBJ1-4|TRBV10-3|NA|TRBD1
CAISEGQGAGEKLFF
TGTGCCATCAGTGAGGGGCAGGGGGCTGGTGAAAAACTGTTTTTT
>TRBJ2-5|TRBV9|NA|NA
CASSVGRDETQYF
TGTGCCAGCAGCGTAGGGCGGGACGAGACCCAGTACTTC
>TRBJ1-1|TRBV2|NA|NA
CASSPRERAVNTEAFF
TGTGCCAGCAGCCCCAGGGAGCGGGCCGTGAACACTGAAGCTTTCTTT
>TRBJ2-7|TRBV30|NA|NA
CAWSLQTGPPYEQYF
TGTGCCTGGAGCCTACAGACAGGACCCCCATACGAGCAGTACTTC
>TRBJ1-4|TRBV24-1|NA|NA
CATSASGTQNEKLFF
TGTGCCACCAGTGCTTCCGGGACCCAAAATGAAAAACTGTTTTTT
>TRBJ2-1|TRBV19|few|NA
CASRNLGSGSSYNEQFF
TGTGCCAGTAGAAACCTCGGCTCAGGGAGCTCCTACAATGAGCAGTTCTTC
>TRBJ2-2|TRBV9|NA|NA
CASSVFWSPNTGELFF
TGTGCCAGCAGCGTATTCTGGTCTCCGAACACCGGGGAGCTGTTTTTT
>TRBJ1-4|TRBV19|NA|NA
CASSIGPSSYEKLFF
TGTGCCAGTAGTATAGGGCCGTCCTCCTACGAAAAACTGTTTTTT
>TRBJ1-3|TRBV28|NA|TRBD1
CASSLRGGLIWDRFSGNTIYF
TGTGCCAGCAGTTTGAGGGGGGGCCTGATCTGGGACAGATTCTCTGGAAACACCATATATTTT
>TRBJ2-6|TRBV6-1|NA|NA
CASSDPGDSGANVLTF
TGTGCCAGCAGTGATCCAGGGGACTCTGGGGCCAACGTCCTGACTTTC
>TRBJ1-2|TRBV10-1|NA|TRBD1
CASFEGVTGRPTNYGYTF
TGCGCCAGCTTTGAGGGTGTGACAGGGCGACCTACTAACTATGGCTACACCTTC
>TRBJ2-3|TRBV10-3|NA|NA
CAISGVVDGTQYF
TGTGCCATCAGTGGGGTGGTGGATGGGACGCAGTATTTT
>TRBJ1-2|TRBV24-1|NA|TRBD1
CATSGGQEPYGYTF
TGTGCCACCAGTGGAGGACAGGAACCCTATGGCTACACCTTC
>TRBJ2-7|TRBV25-1|NA|NA
CASGQDRDFFYEQYF
TGTGCCAGCGGCCAGGACCGGGACTTTTTTTACGAGCAGTACTTC
>TRBJ2-7|TRBV7-2|NA|NA
CASSYTTGVSYEQYF
TGTGCCAGCAGCTACACGACGGGGGTCTCCTACGAGCAGTACTTC
>TRBJ2-7|TRBV11-3|NA|NA
CASSFVTAGEQYF
TGTGCCAGCAGCTTCGTGACGGCGGGGGAGCAGTACTTC
>TRBJ1-2|TRBV24-1|NA|TRBD1
CATSDRKGTGENYGYTF
TGTGCCACCAGTGACCGCAAGGGGACAGGGGAGAACTATGGCTACACCTTC
>TRBJ2-7|TRBV5-1|NA|TRBD1
CASSSTGDYEQYF
TGCGCCAGCAGTTCGACAGGGGACTACGAGCAGTACTTC
>TRBJ1-4|TRBV6-5|NA|NA
CASFGTLHSNEKLFF
TGTGCCAGCTTTGGGACGCTGCATTCCAATGAAAAACTGTTTTTT
>TRBJ2-5|TRBV3-1/TRBV3-2|NA|NA
CASSQAGGAETQYF
TGTGCCAGCAGCCAAGCCGGGGGCGCAGAGACCCAGTACTTC
>TRBJ2-3|TRBV3-1/TRBV3-2|once|TRBD1
CASSQGRTGATDTQYF
TGTGCCAGCAGCCAAGGCCGGACAGGGGCCACAGATACGCAGTATTTT